This paragraph reports one TCR beta chain. Its antigen is as yet unknown. One entry per CDR3 protein results from TCRdb running MiXCR on the RACE reads. The sample has about 100,000 distinct CDR3 sequences, approximately 10% seen once; the top ten hold approximately 3.4%. The time point was: patch test 2, 6 weeks after DPC sensitization. The treatment here: therapeutic diphenylcyclopropenone sensitization with weekly scalp DPC. Donation of samples came from alopecia patients who were 18 to 70 years old and suitable for DPC. The record originates from a study of human T cells and chemical hapten exposure. Study overall: Skin on the upper inner arm, approximately 2 cm by approximately 2 cm in size, was sensitized with 2% DPC. Study-level points and caveats: Patch test score tracked positively with PT1 expanded TCR counts.

CDR3 length: 13 residues. V was clipped by 5 bases and J by 7 bases; unmatched bases: 2. The germline CDR1 and CDR2 sequences are SEHNR and FQNEAQ (reference sequence). The source is a middle-aged woman with alopecia areata. Some clones in this sample may be carry-over from other donors' samples. The chain joins TRBV7-9 to TRBJ1-4; 9 bases are shared with TRBD1. This specimen consisted of whole blood, obtained in connection with sensitization to the hapten diphenylcyclopropenone (DPC). CDR3 sequence (DNA): TGTGCCAGCAGCCGGGGACAGGGTGAAAAACTGTTTTTT. Translating it yields CASSRGQGEKLFF.